The sequence of this T cell receptor (beta chain) was determined in a study of cytomegalovirus exposure and HLA in healthy donors. The primer mix had 60 Vbeta and 13 Jbeta primers. Authors' data handling: Around 11 million shared chains were among the 80 million or so unique TCR beta chains that a later analysis counted. Sequencing used immunoSEQ multiplex PCR; TCRdb keeps in-frame clones, though not all of them. V and J calls and clone size are copied from that table; D and trimming were computed from the DNA. The sample includes 180,000 or so clones, 62% of them seen just once. The trim removed 3 bases at V and 5 bases at J, leaving 2 bases unmatched. This CDR3 spans 14 amino acids.

The source is a man aged 40-49 years in good health and CMV-seronegative. The chain couples TRBV23-1 to TRBJ2-1; TRBD2 matches 9 bases. TRBV23-1 is flagged as an ORF with uncertain function. The specimen was PBMCs. Here the CDR3 reads CASSHRGGDNEQFF. The DNA of the CDR3 is TGCGCCAGCAGTCACCGCGGGGGGGACAATGAGCAGTTCTTC.